This record looks at one T cell receptor beta chain sequence and its context. These data are taken from a study of control samples from healthy donors and cancer patients. The method was immunoSEQ multiplex PCR; TCRdb's version includes in-frame clones alone and lacks a portion of them. Here the sample spans 100,000 to 150,000 clones, 85% to 95% being singletons. Input material: PBMCs. This receptor was taken from a man older than 75 with head and neck cancer.

CDR3 region: CASSLGGEGAGQPQHF. CDR3 DNA sequence: TGCGCCAGCAGCTTGGGTGGGGAGGGCGCGGGACAGCCCCAGCATTTT. The rearrangement joins TRBV5-1 to TRBJ1-5; D is unclear. Germline lookup yields CDR1 SGHRS and CDR2 YFSETQ. Trimming removed 0 bases at V and 7 bases at J, with 17 bases between. The CDR3 runs to 16 residues.